What follows are 12 T cell receptor beta chains derived from one specimen sequenced in a study of blood T cell repertoires in COVID-19. This table comes from immunoSEQ multiplex PCR, and its TCRdb copy is limited to in-frame clones, with some not included. Here the sample spans around 99,000 clones, about nine tenths being singletons. Sequencing was carried out using peripheral blood. These receptors came from a human donor in a cohort sampled during active COVID-19.

J is TRBJ1-1 and V is TRBV4-3; 7 nucleotides match TRBD1. V lost 4 bases and J lost 0; bases outside the gene matches: 5. This CDR3 contains 15 residues. Germline assignment: CDR1 LGHNA and CDR2 YSLEER. The CDR3 region is CASSLYRGMNTEAFF. CDR3 DNA sequence: TGCGCCAGCAGCCTGTACAGGGGAATGAACACTGAAGCTTTCTTT.

This chain links TRBV11-3 with TRBJ2-7; perhaps TRBD2 as D (5 bases). This CDR3 comprises 13 residues. The germline CDR1 and CDR2 sequences are SGHNT and YENEEA. V gave up 0 bases and J gave up 7 bases, with 10 bases separating them. CDR3 nucleotide sequence: TGTGCCAGCAGCTTAGACTCCGGGATTGAGCAGTACTTC. Protein: CASSLDSGIEQYF.

J is TRBJ2-3 and V is TRBV7-6; D possibly corresponds to TRBD2 (5 bases). This CDR3 region has 15 residues. The V gene's germline CDR1 is SGHVS and CDR2 FNYEAQ. The V gene lost 1 base and the J gene lost 0 bases, with 8 bases spanning the gap. The CDR3 DNA reads TGTGCCAGCAGCTTAGTGACTATAAGCACAGATACGCAGTATTTT. This translates into CASSLVTISTDTQYF.

The chain employs TRBV5-6 and TRBJ2-2; TRBD2 agrees at 8 bases. The CDR3 totals 14 residues. The germline gives CDR1 SGHDT, CDR2 YYEEEE. Trimming at V came to 2 bases and at J to 3 bases, leaving 0 bases not matched to a gene. The CDR3 sequence is CASSLAGDTGELFF. In DNA form, the CDR3 reads TGTGCCAGCAGCTTAGCGGGGGACACCGGGGAGCTGTTTTTT. The whole variable domain, remainder taken from reference TRBV5-6 and TRBJ2-2, is DAGVTQSPTHLIKTRGQQVTLRCSPKSGHDTVSWYQQALGQGPQFIFQYYEEEERQRGNFPDRFSGHQFPNYSSELNVNALLLGDSALYLCASSLAGDTGELFFGEGSRLTVL.

The V call is TRBV12-3 or TRBV12-4, the J call TRBJ2-7; perhaps TRBD2 as D (5 bases). The CDR3 runs 11 residues. Trimming stripped 7 bases from V and 7 bases from J, with 11 bases between. The CDR3 DNA follows: TGTGCCAGCACCAGAGGGTCAGAGCAGTACTTC. This encodes CASTRGSEQYF.

The V and J genes are TRBV9 and TRBJ1-2; D gene unclear. Trimming shortened V by 3 bases and J by 0 bases, and 12 bases separated the two germline ends. Germline CDR1 SGDLS, CDR2 YYNGEE. This CDR3 is built from 15 residues. CDR3 in DNA: TGTGCCAGCAGCGGAAACAGCATAACTAACTATGGCTACACCTTC. Residues: CASSGNSITNYGYTF.

The gene calls are TRBV5-4 and TRBJ2-1; D not certain. The germline CDR1 and CDR2 sequences are SGHNT and YYREEE (reference sequence). CDR3 length equals 13 residues. With 0 bases removed from V and 4 bases from J, the gap between germline ends came to 5 bases. CDR3 nucleotide sequence: TGTGCCAGCAGCTTGGGACTGTACAATGAGCAGTTCTTC. Its protein is CASSLGLYNEQFF.

This clone was detected a few times. The CDR3 DNA follows: TGTGCCAGCAGCTTACTACCGGGGGACTCCTACAATGAGCAGTTCTTC. Its protein product is CASSLLPGDSYNEQFF. This rearrangement joins TRBV7-8 to TRBJ2-1; weak D call: TRBD2 (6 bases). The CDR3 is made up of 16 amino acids. With 2 bases removed from V and 0 bases from J, the gap between germline ends came to 11 bases. CDR1 is SGHVS and CDR2 is FQNEAQ in the germline V gene.

This rearrangement joins TRBV6-5 to TRBJ2-5; perhaps TRBD1 as D (5 bases). Germline V lookup: CDR1 MNHEY, CDR2 SVGAGI. The CDR3 covers 11 residues. V dropped 8 bases and J dropped 9 bases, with 13 bases sitting between them. CDR3 amino acids: CASSTQGAQYF. In DNA form, the CDR3 reads TGTGCCAGCTCGACACAAGGGGCCCAGTACTTC.

The chain links TRBV1 to TRBJ1-1; whether TRBD1, the table's D call, matches the DNA was not checked. TRBV1 is recorded as a pseudogene. CDR3 length equals 18 residues. The CDR3 bases are TGCACCAGCAGCCAAGAAGGGACAGGGGGGTATCGGAACACTGAAGCTTTCTTT. Protein sequence: CTSSQEGTGGYRNTEAFF.

The chain couples TRBV28 to TRBJ2-7; D is uncertain. Per the germline V gene, CDR1 is MDHEN and CDR2 is SYDVKM. The CDR3 loop spans 13 amino acids. V was clipped by 7 bases and J by 3 bases, with 13 bases between them. CDR3 amino acids: CASIMAPGYEQYF. The CDR3 coding sequence is TGTGCCAGCATCATGGCGCCAGGCTACGAGCAGTACTTC.

Here the CDR3 DNA reads TGTGCCAGTAGTACTACAGGCGCCTCCTACAATGAGCAGTTCTTC. Translation: CASSTTGASYNEQFF. V gene TRBV19 combines with J gene TRBJ2-1; D possibly corresponds to TRBD1 (5 bases). The V gene lost 4 bases and the J gene lost 0 bases, with 10 bases spanning the gap. The CDR3 contains 15 residues. Germline-derived CDR1 and CDR2 are LNHDA and SQIVND (reference sequence).